The next 29 T cell receptor beta chains were all read from a single sample in a study of blood T cell repertoires in COVID-19. The data were produced by immunoSEQ multiplex PCR, yet TCRdb's version contains in-frame clones alone and is incomplete. The sample carries about 220,000 clones, approximately 84% recorded once. Material: peripheral blood. Receptors originate from a man aged 40-55 years with active or convalescent COVID-19.

The chain employs TRBV7-8 and TRBJ1-2, with D possibly TRBD1 on 6 matching bases. Germline V CDR1 and CDR2: SGHVS, FQNEAQ. The CDR3 extends over 17 amino acids. Trimming cost V 2 bases and J 3 bases, with 19 bases left between them. CDR3 sequence: CASSLRGSGDMDYGYTF. CDR3 DNA sequence: TGTGCCAGCAGCTTAAGGGGCTCAGGGGACATGGACTATGGCTACACCTTC.

V usage is TRBV5-4 and J usage is TRBJ2-3; D gene unclear. The CDR3 totals 12 residues. V gave up 2 bases and J gave up 6 bases, with 7 bases separating them. Germline CDR1 and CDR2: SGHNT and YYREEE (reference sequence). CDR3: CASSLGADTQYF. CDR3 nucleotides: TGTGCCAGCAGCTTAGGAGCGGATACGCAGTATTTT.

The J gene is TRBJ1-2, the V gene TRBV18, with 8 bases identical to TRBD1. With 2 bases clipped from V and 4 bases from J, the junction kept 3 bases outside the gene matches. Germline CDR1 KGHSH, CDR2 LQKENI. This CDR3 has 14 amino acids. CDR3 nucleotide sequence: TGTGCCAGCTCACCAACTGGACAGGGCTATGGCTACACCTTC. Protein: CASSPTGQGYGYTF. Looking up the rest from reference TRBV18 and TRBJ1-2 gives the full variable domain: NAGVMQNPRHLVRRRGQEARLRCSPMKGHSHVYWYRQLPEEGLKFMVYLQKENIIDESGMPKERFSAEFPKEGPSILRIQQVVRGDSAAYFCASSPTGQGYGYTFGSGTRLTVV.

The chain has TRBV7-3 and TRBJ2-2; 10 bases map to TRBD1. CDR3 length: 19 amino acids. The germline V gene has CDR1 SGHTA and CDR2 FQGTGA. V dropped 0 bases and J dropped 5; count of bases not matched to a gene: 12. The CDR3 nucleotides read TGTGCCAGCAGCTTAACGGGTTCGACAGGGGGCTTGTCGACCGGGGAGCTGTTTTTT. Amino acid sequence: CASSLTGSTGGLSTGELFF.

J is TRBJ2-3 and V is TRBV5-6; 9 nucleotides match TRBD2. Germline loops: CDR1 SGHDT, CDR2 YYEEEE. CDR3 length: 15 amino acids. V lost 0 bases and J lost 1; bases outside the gene matches: 0. CDR3 protein: CASSLGLAGTDTQYF. Here the CDR3 DNA reads TGTGCCAGCAGCTTGGGACTAGCGGGCACAGATACGCAGTATTTT.

V usage is TRBV6-5 and J usage is TRBJ1-2; TRBD1 might be the D (5 bases). The germline V gene encodes CDR1 MNHEY and CDR2 SVGAGI. The CDR3 totals 15 residues. Trimming cost V 10 bases and J 1 base, with 19 bases left between them. CDR3 residues: CATRQWEGSNYGYTF. The CDR3 DNA reads TGTGCCACCCGGCAGTGGGAGGGGAGTAACTATGGCTACACCTTC.

The chain joins TRBV9 to TRBJ2-5; TRBD2 matches 12 bases. The CDR3 loop spans 16 amino acids. Trimming cost V 4 bases and J 5 bases; bases outside gene matches: 9. CDR1 SGDLS and CDR2 YYNGEE come from the germline V gene. CDR3 sequence (DNA): TGTGCCAGCAGCTTTTCTAGCGGGGGGGCCGGGGAGACCCAGTACTTC. This gives the protein CASSFSSGGAGETQYF.

The gene calls are TRBV6-5 and TRBJ2-2, with D possibly TRBD1 on 5 matching bases. V lost 2 bases and J lost 4, with 8 bases in between. This CDR3 has 14 residues. CDR1 is MNHEY and CDR2 is SVGAGI in the germline V gene. The CDR3 DNA sequence: TGTGCCAGCAGTTACGGGGCGTTCACCGGGGAGCTGTTTTTT. Its translation is CASSYGAFTGELFF.

The V gene is TRBV10-2, the J gene TRBJ1-1; D remains ambiguous. Germline values: CDR1 WSHSY, CDR2 SAAADI. V lost 3 bases and J 4 bases, leaving 9 bases between the germline ends. This CDR3 spans 13 amino acids. The CDR3: CASSDLSGTEAFF. The CDR3 region has the DNA TGCGCCAGCAGTGACCTCAGCGGCACTGAAGCTTTCTTT.

The chain recombines TRBV19 with TRBJ1-5; D gene unclear. V lost 8 bases and J 5 bases, leaving 7 bases between the germline ends. From germline, CDR1 is LNHDA and CDR2 SQIVND (reference sequence). This CDR3 comprises 11 residues. DNA of the CDR3: TGTGCCAGTGGCGGCTATCAGCCCCAGCATTTT. Translating gives CASGGYQPQHF.

This clone was seen just once. The V and J genes are TRBV2 and TRBJ1-6; D ambiguous. Deletions cut 7 bases from V and 16 bases from J, with 26 bases between. This CDR3 is 15 amino acids long. CDR1 is SNHLY and CDR2 is FYNNEI in the germline V gene. The CDR3 coding sequence is TGTGCCAGCAAAGACCTACTAAACCCTCGGGTCTGGCTCCACTTT. It is translated as CASKDLLNPRVWLHF.

The V call is TRBV28, the J call TRBJ1-1; weak D call: TRBD1 (5 bases). The V gene lost 7 bases and the J gene lost 4 bases, with 13 bases spanning the gap. This CDR3 has 13 residues. CDR1 is MDHEN, CDR2 SYDVKM, per germline. Here the CDR3 reads CASMVPQGTEAFF. Written as DNA, the CDR3 is TGTGCCAGCATGGTCCCTCAGGGCACTGAAGCTTTCTTT.

This clone occurred a few times. The chain is built from TRBV19 and TRBJ1-2; no clear D. Germline CDR1 is LNHDA and CDR2 is SQIVND (reference sequence). The length of the CDR3 is 17 residues. V was shortened by 5 bases and J by 1 base, with 20 bases between the two germline ends. CDR3 nucleotide sequence: TGTGCCAGTAGTTCACCGGGGTCCCCCCGGGGTAACTATGGCTACACCTTC. It translates to CASSSPGSPRGNYGYTF.

The gene calls are TRBV9 and TRBJ1-4, with D possibly being TRBD1 (6 bases). Trimming cost V 4 bases and J 0 bases, with 16 bases left between them. The length of the CDR3 is 17 residues. Germline V gene data show CDR1 as SGDLS and CDR2 as YYNGEE. The CDR3 DNA sequence: TGTGCCAGCAGCCCCGAGGGGGGGCAAGCAACTAATGAAAAACTGTTTTTT. This codes for CASSPEGGQATNEKLFF.

The gene calls are TRBV3-1 (or the pseudogene TRBV3-2) and TRBJ2-7; 8 bases line up with TRBD2. The CDR3 is 16 amino acids. Germline V CDR1 and CDR2: LGHDT, YNNKEL (reference sequence). J was trimmed by 4 bases and V by 7 bases; bases with no gene match: 15. The CDR3 nucleotides are TGTGCCAGCAACATACCCCGGGGGGGGGAGCAGTACGAGCAGTACTTC. Protein sequence: CASNIPRGGEQYEQYF.

V gene TRBV5-1 combines with J gene TRBJ2-5; 10 bases fit TRBD2. In germline, CDR1 is SGHRS, CDR2 YFSETQ. The junction had 11 bases not matched to a gene; V was cut back by 4 bases and J by 5 bases. This CDR3 is 16 amino acids long. CDR3 sequence reads: CASSQGPSGGGETQYF. The CDR3 nucleotides are TGCGCCAGCAGCCAGGGTCCTAGCGGGGGCGGGGAGACCCAGTACTTC.

This rearrangement joins TRBV5-1 to TRBJ2-2; TRBD1 matches 10 bases. Germline V gives CDR1 SGHRS, CDR2 YFSETQ. Trimming cost V 4 bases and J 4 bases; bases outside gene matches: 7. The CDR3 runs to 16 residues. CDR3 DNA: TGCGCCAGCAGCGTCCGGGGACAGGGGAGCACCGGGGAGCTGTTTTTT. Translating it yields CASSVRGQGSTGELFF.

This clone appeared once. The chain has TRBV6-1 and TRBJ1-1; TRBD1 is a possible D gene (5 bases). Germline loops: CDR1 MNHNS, CDR2 SASEGT. The CDR3 contains 17 residues. The ends were cut back, 2 bases at V and 2 bases at J, with 18 bases in the middle. For the CDR3, the DNA is TGTGCCAGCAGTGAATCCCCGGGGGGACGAAGAAACACTGAAGCTTTCTTT. Residues: CASSESPGGRRNTEAFF.

The count of this clone is one. The chain carries TRBV10-3 and TRBJ1-6, with D possibly being TRBD1 (6 bases). The CDR3 is 14 residues long. The V gene lost 6 bases and the J gene lost 7 bases, with 13 bases spanning the gap. Germline CDR1 is ENHRY and CDR2 is SYGVKD. This chain's CDR3 is CAIRDSWANSPLHF. Written as DNA, the CDR3 is TGTGCCATCAGGGACAGTTGGGCAAATTCACCCCTCCACTTT.

The V and J genes are TRBV19 and TRBJ2-2, with unresolved D. Germline V gives CDR1 LNHDA, CDR2 SQIVND (reference sequence). The CDR3 is 16 residues long. V was pared by 5 bases and J by 0 bases, with 13 bases between. Written as DNA, the CDR3 is TGTGCCAGTAGTGCCCCAGTCACACCGAACACCGGGGAGCTGTTTTTT. It yields the protein CASSAPVTPNTGELFF.

The rearrangement joins TRBV19 to TRBJ1-1; 8 nucleotides line up with TRBD1. Germline V gives CDR1 LNHDA, CDR2 SQIVND (reference sequence). Trimming took 3 bases from V and 5 from J; bases not matched to a gene: 8. The CDR3 is 15 amino acids. In DNA form, the CDR3 reads TGTGCCAGTAGTATGCTCGGGACAGGTTGGACTGAAGCTTTCTTT. Its translation: CASSMLGTGWTEAFF.

The V call is TRBV10-2, the J call TRBJ2-4; D perhaps matches TRBD2 (6 bases). The germline V gene has CDR1 WSHSY and CDR2 SAAADI. CDR3 length equals 14 residues. V was clipped by 8 bases and J by 7 bases, with 18 bases between them. The CDR3 sequence is CASGGSNIRNIQYF. CDR3 sequence (DNA): TGCGCCAGCGGGGGGTCAAACATACGGAACATTCAGTACTTC.

The chain has TRBV2 and TRBJ1-1; the D gene is possibly TRBD1 (6 bases). This CDR3 has 14 residues. CDR1 and CDR2 (germline): SNHLY, FYNNEI. V was pared by 4 bases and J by 4 bases, with 13 bases between. CDR3 sequence (DNA): TGTGCCAGCAGTGTCCGACAGGTCCGCACTGAAGCTTTCTTT. Translating it yields CASSVRQVRTEAFF.

V is TRBV24-1 and J is TRBJ2-1, with 9 nucleotides matching TRBD1. Looked up from germline, CDR1 is KGHDR and CDR2 is SFDVKD. Unmatched junction bases numbered 4, after V lost 5 bases and J lost 6 bases. CDR3 length: 14 amino acids. The CDR3 bases are TGTGCCACCAGTGGGGACAGGGACCCCAATGAGCAGTTCTTC. Translating gives CATSGDRDPNEQFF.

V and J are TRBV6-4 and TRBJ2-5; the D is unclear. V lost 6 bases to trimming and J lost 2 bases, with 10 bases between them. The CDR3 loop spans 13 amino acids. Germline CDR1 MRHNA, CDR2 SNTAGT. CDR3 region: CASSIDKQETQYF. CDR3 nucleotide sequence: TGTGCCAGCAGCATTGACAAGCAAGAGACCCAGTACTTC.

The V call is TRBV30, the J call TRBJ1-2, with D possibly TRBD1 on 6 matching bases. The CDR3 runs 14 residues. Germline V CDR1 and CDR2: GTSNPN, SVGIG (reference sequence). Trimming cost V 8 bases and J 7 bases, with 23 bases left between them. CDR3 protein: CAHLWAGAYGGYTF. CDR3 DNA sequence: TGTGCCCACCTCTGGGCAGGGGCGTACGGTGGCTACACCTTC. Together with reference TRBV30 and TRBJ1-2, the CDR3 gives the full variable domain: SQTIHQWPATLVQPVGSPLSLECTVEGTSNPNLYWYRQAAGRGLQLLFYSVGIGQISSEVPQNLSASRPQDRQFILSSKKLLLSDSGFYLCAHLWAGAYGGYTFGSGTRLTVV.

The chain couples TRBV27 to TRBJ1-2; no firm D call. The V gene's germline CDR1 is MNHEY and CDR2 SMNVEV (reference sequence). This CDR3 has 13 residues. V was shortened by 2 bases and J by 2 bases, with 6 bases between the two germline ends. DNA of the CDR3: TGTGCCAGCAGTTTACGGGAAAACTATGGCTACACCTTC. It is translated as CASSLRENYGYTF.

This clone was seen only a few times. The chain carries TRBV20-1 and TRBJ2-1; 10 bases map to TRBD2. Trimming removed 3 bases from V and 7 bases from J; junction bases left unmatched: 9. Germline V lookup: CDR1 DFQATT, CDR2 SNEGSKA (reference sequence). The CDR3 is 15 residues long. The CDR3 nucleotides read TGCAGTGCTAGTGAGGAGCGGGGGGGCGGAAATGAGCAGTTCTTC. It specifies CSASEERGGGNEQFF.

The rearrangement uses TRBV9 and TRBJ2-2; D is unresolved. CDR3 length: 16 amino acids. Germline assignment: CDR1 SGDLS and CDR2 YYNGEE. V lost 3 bases, J lost 0 bases, and 12 bases lay in between. In nucleotides, the CDR3 is TGTGCCAGCAGCGCTGACTGGAGACCGAACACCGGGGAGCTGTTTTTT. This gives the protein CASSADWRPNTGELFF. Filled out from reference TRBV9 and TRBJ2-2, the complete variable domain reads DSGVTQTPKHLITATGQRVTLRCSPRSGDLSVYWYQQSLDQGLQFLIQYYNGEERAKGNILERFSAQQFPDLHSELNLSSLELGDSALYFCASSADWRPNTGELFFGEGSRLTVL.